This T cell receptor beta chain was obtained from a study of T cell responses to AZD1222 COVID-19 vaccine. Study-level results: Only 5 or 6 people who got AZD1222 tested seropositive at baseline. Along spike, vaccine-associated CD4 TCRs were found throughout, with dominance at 160-218 and 743-854. Nearly half of unique spike-specific TCRs reportedly avoided B.1.351 and B.1.1.7 mutated regions.

Here immunoSEQ multiplex PCR was the method, and the copy in TCRdb shows in-frame clones only, minus some. Found here are 150,000 or so clones, 86% of them singletons; the top ten hold more than 5.5%. The CDR3 sequence is 14 residues long. V shed 5 bases and J shed 0 bases, with 7 bases lying between them. In germline, CDR1 is SGHNT, CDR2 YENEEA. This clone appeared a few times. Its antigen is still unknown. This rearrangement joins TRBV11-3 to TRBJ2-2, with D perhaps given as TRBD1 or TRBD2 (5 bases each). The receptor was derived from an adult in good health. Sequencing was performed on peripheral blood, taken on day 0 of MenACWY control vaccination. CDR3 sequence reads: CASSPGPNTGELFF. CDR3 DNA sequence: TGTGCCAGCAGCCCGGGGCCGAACACCGGGGAGCTGTTTTTT.